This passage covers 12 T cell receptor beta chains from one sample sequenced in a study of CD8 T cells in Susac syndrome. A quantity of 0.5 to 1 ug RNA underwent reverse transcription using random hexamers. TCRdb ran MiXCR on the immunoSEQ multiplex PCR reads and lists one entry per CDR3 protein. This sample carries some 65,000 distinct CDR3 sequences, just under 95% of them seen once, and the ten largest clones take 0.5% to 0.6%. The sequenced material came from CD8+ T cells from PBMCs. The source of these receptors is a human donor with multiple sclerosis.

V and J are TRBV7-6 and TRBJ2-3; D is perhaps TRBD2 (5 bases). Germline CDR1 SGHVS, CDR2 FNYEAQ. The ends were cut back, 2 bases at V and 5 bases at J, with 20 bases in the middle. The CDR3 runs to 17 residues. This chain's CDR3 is CASSLSSLGGKIDTQYF. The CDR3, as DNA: TGTGCCAGCAGCTTAAGCAGTCTAGGAGGAAAAATAGATACGCAGTATTTT.

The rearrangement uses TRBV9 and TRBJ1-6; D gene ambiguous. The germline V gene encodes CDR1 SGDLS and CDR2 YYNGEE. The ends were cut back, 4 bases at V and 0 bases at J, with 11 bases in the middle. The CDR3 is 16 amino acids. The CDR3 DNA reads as TGTGCCAGCAGCCCGGGATCGAGCTCCTATAATTCACCCCTCCACTTT. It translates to CASSPGSSSYNSPLHF.

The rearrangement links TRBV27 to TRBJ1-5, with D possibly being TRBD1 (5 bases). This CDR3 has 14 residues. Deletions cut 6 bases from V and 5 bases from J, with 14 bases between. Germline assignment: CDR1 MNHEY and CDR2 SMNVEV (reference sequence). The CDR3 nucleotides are TGTGCCAGCAGCTCGGACGGGGCCCATCAGCCCCAGCATTTT. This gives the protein CASSSDGAHQPQHF.

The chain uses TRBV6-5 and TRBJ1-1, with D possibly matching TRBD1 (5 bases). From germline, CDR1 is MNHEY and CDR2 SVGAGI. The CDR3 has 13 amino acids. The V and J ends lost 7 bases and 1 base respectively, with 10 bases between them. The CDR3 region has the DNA TGTGCCAGCATAAGGGACGGGAACACTGAAGCTTTCTTT. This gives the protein CASIRDGNTEAFF.

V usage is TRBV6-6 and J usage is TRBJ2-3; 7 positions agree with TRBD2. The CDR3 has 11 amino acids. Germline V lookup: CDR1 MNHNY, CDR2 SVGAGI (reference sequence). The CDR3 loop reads CAAAGSDTQYF. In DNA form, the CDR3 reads TGTGCAGCAGCGGGGTCAGATACGCAGTATTTT.

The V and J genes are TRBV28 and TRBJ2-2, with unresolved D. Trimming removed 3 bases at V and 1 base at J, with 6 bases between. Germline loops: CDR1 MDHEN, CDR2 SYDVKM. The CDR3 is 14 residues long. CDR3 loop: CASSFLENTGELFF. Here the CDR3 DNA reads TGTGCCAGCAGTTTCTTGGAGAACACCGGGGAGCTGTTTTTT.

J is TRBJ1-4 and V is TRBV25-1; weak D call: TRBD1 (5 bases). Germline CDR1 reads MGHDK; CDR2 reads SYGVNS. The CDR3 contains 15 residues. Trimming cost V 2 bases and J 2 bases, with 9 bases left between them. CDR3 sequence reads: CASSERWGTNEKLFF. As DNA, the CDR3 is TGTGCCAGCAGTGAAAGGTGGGGGACTAATGAAAAACTGTTTTTT.

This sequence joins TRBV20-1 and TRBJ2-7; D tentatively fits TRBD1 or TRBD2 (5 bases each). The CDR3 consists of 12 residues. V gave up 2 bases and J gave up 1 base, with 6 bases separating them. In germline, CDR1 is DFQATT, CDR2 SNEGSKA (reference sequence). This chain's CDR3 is CSARWGSYEQYF. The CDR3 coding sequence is TGCAGTGCTAGATGGGGGTCCTACGAGCAGTACTTC.

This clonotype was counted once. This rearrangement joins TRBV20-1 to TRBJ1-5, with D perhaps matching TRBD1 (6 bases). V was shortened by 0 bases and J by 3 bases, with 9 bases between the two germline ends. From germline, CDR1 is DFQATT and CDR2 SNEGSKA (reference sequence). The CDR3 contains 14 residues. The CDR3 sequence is CSARDRDNNQPQHF. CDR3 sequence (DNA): TGCAGTGCTAGAGATAGGGACAACAATCAGCCCCAGCATTTT.

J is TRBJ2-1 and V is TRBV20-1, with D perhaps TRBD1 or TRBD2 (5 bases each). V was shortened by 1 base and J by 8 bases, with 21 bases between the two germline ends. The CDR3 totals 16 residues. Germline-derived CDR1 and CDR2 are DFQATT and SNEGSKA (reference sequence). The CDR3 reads CSARVPQAGVVDEQFF. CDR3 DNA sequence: TGCAGTGCTAGAGTGCCACAGGCGGGCGTTGTAGATGAGCAGTTCTTC.

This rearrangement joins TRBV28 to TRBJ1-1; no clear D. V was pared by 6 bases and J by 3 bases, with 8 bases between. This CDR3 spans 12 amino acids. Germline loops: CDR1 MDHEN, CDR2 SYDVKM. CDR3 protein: CASSPDYTEAFF. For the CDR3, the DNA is TGTGCCAGCAGCCCGGACTACACTGAAGCTTTCTTT.

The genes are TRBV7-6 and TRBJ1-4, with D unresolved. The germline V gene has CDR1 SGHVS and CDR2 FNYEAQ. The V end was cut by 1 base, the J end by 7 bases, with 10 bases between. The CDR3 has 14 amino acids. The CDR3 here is CASSLDILTEKLFF. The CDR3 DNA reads TGTGCCAGCAGCTTAGATATACTGACTGAAAAACTGTTTTTT.